This TCR beta chain was captured by sequencing in a study of regulatory T cells in long-lasting Graves disease. V shed 2 bases and J shed 4 bases, with 11 bases lying between them. CDR3 length equals 15 residues. The V gene's germline CDR1 is SNHLY and CDR2 FYNNEI. This clonotype was observed at least ten times. According to the study, TCR beta libraries were built with iRepertoire HTBI primers and CDR3-region Arm-PCR. TCRdb independently ran MiXCR on the multiplex PCR reads; one entry per CDR3 protein. Of approximately 350,000 distinct CDR3 sequences listed, approximately 15% are singletons. The time point denotes: newly diagnosed GD, antithyroid drugs for less than 3 months. The TCR library was made from RNA that had been extracted from PBMCs in TRIzol. The authors drew approximately 9 milliliters of peripheral blood into EDTA tubes. These data were also reused for a study on T cells in Graves' hyperthyroidism and ophthalmopathy. This second report adds: RT-PCR in the first round (using the HTBI primer set) targeted the TCR CDR3.

Source: peripheral blood mononuclear cells (PBMCs), taken at new diagnosis, from a patient treated with antithyroid drugs. The receptor comes from a man aged 40-49 years with Graves disease. The chain recombines TRBV2 with TRBJ2-2; TRBD1 might be the D (5 bases). The CDR3 DNA is TGTGCCAGCAGTGAACAGGGCGTCGTCACCGGGGAGCTGTTTTTT. Protein sequence: CASSEQGVVTGELFF.